The rows below give T cell receptor beta chains drawn from one sample of a study of blood T cell repertoires in COVID-19. Measured with immunoSEQ multiplex PCR; TCRdb has only the in-frame clones, and not every one. The table has under 55,000 clones, about 85% seen once; the top ten hold roughly 33%. Sequencing used peripheral blood. These receptors were collected from a woman aged 80 or older with acute or convalescent COVID-19. Each CDR3 is given with its conserved first and last residue.

v_gene,j_gene,CDR3aa
TRBV6-5,TRBJ1-1,CASHLTESTEAFF
TRBV19,TRBJ2-1,CASSQTGSGMNEQFF
TRBV11-2,TRBJ1-3,CASSPGHNSGNTIYF
TRBV23-1,TRBJ2-3,CASKRQGSTDTQYF
TRBV28,TRBJ1-5,CASSLNSQPQHF
TRBV6-5,TRBJ2-7,CASSWAGEQYF
TRBV7-9,TRBJ2-7,CASSQLVSYEQYF
TRBV2,TRBJ2-7,CASSLEGVAAYEQYF
TRBV6-6,TRBJ2-3,CASSFNPGLEGDTQYF
TRBV10-3,TRBJ1-1,CAIKEQGSGNTEAFF
TRBV4-2,TRBJ2-7,CASSHQIAGAYEQYF
TRBV5-1,TRBJ1-6,CASSSGQDGSPLHF
TRBV30,TRBJ2-2,CAWSLEGSGATGELFF
TRBV7-2,TRBJ1-1,CASSSQGGMNTEAFF
TRBV29-1,TRBJ2-1,CSVVSGTKQFF
TRBV19,TRBJ1-1,CAAYGWDRGWTEAFF
TRBV5-1,TRBJ2-5,CASSLETRPAQYF
TRBV27,TRBJ2-7,CASSLARGSYEQYF
TRBV3-1/TRBV3-2,TRBJ2-1,CASSQAGTSGSNEQFF
TRBV5-1,TRBJ2-3,CASSLTGTGGTDTQYF
TRBV28,TRBJ2-2,CASSFHQAIGRELFF
TRBV5-4,TRBJ1-6,CASSTGTGEVSPLHF
TRBV5-1,TRBJ2-3,CASSETIGTDTQYF
TRBV18,TRBJ2-3,CASSRSRGGTDTQYF
TRBV6-5,TRBJ2-7,CAGTSRDRAYEQYF
TRBV5-4,TRBJ1-1,CASSLANMNTEAFF
TRBV4-2,TRBJ2-7,CASSQEFREKSYEQYF